This is a list of T cell receptor beta chains from one sample in a study of blood T cell repertoires in COVID-19. Repertoires were generated with immunoSEQ multiplex PCR, while TCRdb's copy carries only in-frame clones and drops some. The table includes around 300,000 clones, about nine tenths detected once. What was sequenced was peripheral blood. These receptors originate from a woman in her forties or fifties with COVID-19, enrolled during active disease. Each CDR3 is given with its conserved first and last residue. Fields, in order: clone size, V gene, D gene, J gene, CDR3 DNA, CDR3 protein. A D gene is named only where the DNA matches it firmly. The size entry is marked missing in some rows and otherwise reads once, few, many or a size class.

NA	TRBV28	NA	TRBJ2-1	TGTGCCAGCAGCATACCAGGGGCCTACAATGAGCAGTTCTTC	CASSIPGAYNEQFF
NA	TRBV4-1	TRBD1	TRBJ1-1	TGCGCCAGCGTGCAGGGGGGAGGCACTGAAGCTTTCTTT	CASVQGGGTEAFF
NA	TRBV11-3	NA	TRBJ2-5	TGTGCCAGCAGCTTAGGGCCCCAAGAGACCCAGTACTTC	CASSLGPQETQYF
NA	TRBV11-2	TRBD1	TRBJ1-2	TGTGCCAGCAGCTCCCCTTCGCTAGGGGGCGGCTACACCTTC	CASSSPSLGGGYTF
NA	TRBV29-1	TRBD2	TRBJ2-7	TGCAGCGTTGAGGTAGCGGGAGGGCCCTACGAGCAGTACTTC	CSVEVAGGPYEQYF
once	TRBV6-5	NA	TRBJ2-7	TGTGCCAGCAGTTACTCCATGAGAAGCTCCTACGAGCAGTACTTC	CASSYSMRSSYEQYF
NA	TRBV10-1	NA	TRBJ2-2	TGCGCCAGCATGGCGGAGATGGGCACCGGGGAGCTGTTTTTT	CASMAEMGTGELFF
NA	TRBV28	NA	TRBJ1-5	TGTGCCAGCAGTTTATTGGGAGGTTCTCATCAGCCCCAGCATTTT	CASSLLGGSHQPQHF
NA	TRBV7-6	TRBD2	TRBJ2-1	TGTGCCAGCAGCTCCATCCCCCGGGGTAGCGGGAGGTGGTACAATGAGCAGTTCTTC	CASSSIPRGSGRWYNEQFF
NA	TRBV18	NA	TRBJ2-2	TGTGCCAGCTCACCCTACACCGGGGAGCTGTTTTTT	CASSPYTGELFF
NA	TRBV9	NA	TRBJ1-1	TGTGCCAGCAGCGTAGCCACAGGTCTAAACACTGAAGCTTTCTTT	CASSVATGLNTEAFF
NA	TRBV6-5	TRBD1	TRBJ2-7	TGTGCCAGCAACCTAGATGGGACAGGGTCCTACGAGCAGTACTTC	CASNLDGTGSYEQYF
NA	TRBV6-6	NA	TRBJ2-1	TGTGCCAGCAGTTCGTTAAGCGGGTCAGCCTACAATGAGCAGTTCTTC	CASSSLSGSAYNEQFF
once	TRBV6-6	TRBD2	TRBJ2-1	TGTGCCTGCCAGCGGGAGGGTCACAATGAGCAGTTCTTC	CACQREGHNEQFF
NA	TRBV24-1	NA	TRBJ2-4	TGTGCCACCAGTGGGTCAGAGGTCGTGGCCAAAAACATTCAGTACTTC	CATSGSEVVAKNIQYF
NA	TRBV4-3	TRBD1	TRBJ2-5	TGCGCCAGCAGCCAAGCTTACAGGGGGGAGACCCAGTACTTC	CASSQAYRGETQYF
NA	TRBV11-3	NA	TRBJ1-1	TGTGCCAGCAGCTTAGGTCAGGGGATTGAAGCTTTCTTT	CASSLGQGIEAFF
NA	TRBV7-8	TRBD2	TRBJ2-3	TGTGCCAGCAGCTTAGATCTCCCGGGACTAGCCCCTCGAGATACGCAGTATTTT	CASSLDLPGLAPRDTQYF
NA	TRBV7-9	TRBD2	TRBJ2-7	TGTGCCAGCAGCAAGCCCGGGACTAGCGGCGAGCAGTACTTC	CASSKPGTSGEQYF
NA	TRBV18	NA	TRBJ2-2	TGTGCCAGCTCACCATTGATCGGAGGGAACACCGGGGAGCTGTTTTTT	CASSPLIGGNTGELFF
many	TRBV29-1	TRBD1	TRBJ2-7	TGCAGCGCAAAGACAGGGCGGTCCTACGAGCAGTACTTC	CSAKTGRSYEQYF
NA	TRBV5-5	NA	TRBJ1-2	TGTGCCAGCCTTACAGGGATCGGCTATGGCTACACCTTC	CASLTGIGYGYTF
NA	TRBV6-2/TRBV6-3	NA	TRBJ2-7	TGTGCCAGCAGCGACATCCCGAAAACCTACGAGCAGTACTTC	CASSDIPKTYEQYF
NA	TRBV2	TRBD1	TRBJ2-2	TGTGCCAGCAGCGGACAGGGATCTAACACCGGGGAGCTGTTTTTT	CASSGQGSNTGELFF
NA	TRBV10-3	TRBD2	TRBJ2-3	TGTGCCATCAGTCCGGCAGGTAGCGGGAGTTTAGATACGCAGTATTTT	CAISPAGSGSLDTQYF
NA	TRBV2	NA	TRBJ2-5	TGTGCCAGCAGTGTAGGGGGAGAGACCCAGTACTTC	CASSVGGETQYF
NA	TRBV9	TRBD2	TRBJ2-2	TGTGCCAGCAGCTTACGGACTAGCGGGGGCACCGGGGAGCTGTTTTTT	CASSLRTSGGTGELFF
NA	TRBV7-8	NA	TRBJ1-2	TGTGCCAGCAGCTCCCAGGGGATGTACTATGGCTACACCTTC	CASSSQGMYYGYTF
NA	TRBV4-1	NA	TRBJ2-3	TGCGCCAGCAGCCAAGAGCAGGCCTCAAGGGGGGATACGCAGTATTTT	CASSQEQASRGDTQYF
NA	TRBV24-1	NA	TRBJ2-1	TGTGCCACCACTGATGAAACTAGCCGTCTCCAGGGTGAGCAGTTCTTC	CATTDETSRLQGEQFF
once	TRBV4-1	TRBD1	TRBJ2-1	TGCGCCAGCAGCCCAGGTCCGGGACAGGGGCACCCGGAGCAGTTCTTC	CASSPGPGQGHPEQFF
NA	TRBV3-1/TRBV3-2	TRBD1	TRBJ1-1	TGTGCCAGCAGCCCCACAGGGGCATCTGAAGCTTTCTTT	CASSPTGASEAFF
NA	TRBV5-5	TRBD1	TRBJ1-2	TGTGCCAGCAGCTTGGACAGGGGCCGCGGTTGGTATGGCTACACCTTC	CASSLDRGRGWYGYTF
NA	TRBV30	TRBD2	TRBJ2-1	TGTGCCTGGAGTGTAAGCGGGAGGTACTACAATGAGCAGTTCTTC	CAWSVSGRYYNEQFF
NA	TRBV6-5	TRBD1	TRBJ1-1	TGTGCCAGCTTCCCTACGGACAGGTGGAACACTGAAGCTTTCTTT	CASFPTDRWNTEAFF
NA	TRBV9	NA	TRBJ1-3	TGTGCCAGCAGCGTAGGAAGGGGTCCTGGAAACACCATATATTTT	CASSVGRGPGNTIYF
NA	TRBV19	NA	TRBJ2-4	TGTGCCAGTAGTACCTTCGTCAAAAACATTCAGTACTTC	CASSTFVKNIQYF
NA	TRBV2	NA	TRBJ1-5	TGTGCCAGCAGTGGACAAATCGTACAGCCCCAGCATTTT	CASSGQIVQPQHF
NA	TRBV11-3	NA	TRBJ2-4	TGTGCCAGCAGCTCAGCAACAGGGAACATTCAGTACTTC	CASSSATGNIQYF
NA	TRBV25-1	NA	TRBJ2-2	TGTGCCAGCAGTGAATGGTCACAGTACACCGGGGAGCTGTTTTTT	CASSEWSQYTGELFF